This is a list of T cell receptor beta chains from one sample in a study of cytomegalovirus exposure and HLA in healthy donors. TCRdb's copy holds only in-frame clones and misses some; the assay was immunoSEQ multiplex PCR. The sample contains about 98,000 clones, about 95% of which appear only once. The sample taken for sequencing was PBMCs. These receptors originate from a woman younger than 35 in good health and CMV-seronegative. Each CDR3 is given with its conserved first and last residue. The D gene is left open where the match is weak. Rows give clone size only sometimes, using once, few, many, or a class for an expanded clone.

D,size,V,J,DNA,CDR3
NA,NA,TRBV28,TRBJ2-1,TGTGCCAGCAGTTCGGGGATATACAATGAACAGTTCTTC,CASSSGIYNEQFF
TRBD1,NA,TRBV5-1,TRBJ2-3,TGCGCCAGCAGCTGGGGGCCCAGGGGGCAAGGGAGCACAGATACGCAGTATTTT,CASSWGPRGQGSTDTQYF
NA,NA,TRBV7-6,TRBJ2-2,TGTGCCAGCAGCTCCGGGGGACGGTTCACGAACACCGGGGAGCTGTTTTTT,CASSSGGRFTNTGELFF
TRBD1,NA,TRBV7-2,TRBJ1-1,TGTGCCAGCAGCTTAGGGGGACAGGGGGCGTGGAGTGAAGCTTTCTTT,CASSLGGQGAWSEAFF
TRBD1,NA,TRBV19,TRBJ2-7,TGTGCCAGTAGAAAAGGGACAGGGACCCTCGAGCAGTACTTC,CASRKGTGTLEQYF
TRBD2,once,TRBV7-2,TRBJ2-1,TGTGCCAGCAGCCAACAAAGCGGGGGGCGGAACTACAATGAGCAGTTCTTC,CASSQQSGGRNYNEQFF
NA,NA,TRBV7-9,TRBJ2-3,TGTGCCAGCAGCTTTACGGGAGATACGCAGTATTTT,CASSFTGDTQYF
NA,once,TRBV5-1,TRBJ2-2,TGCGCCAGCAGCTACGAGCAGGGATCAGGCGGGGAGCTGTTTTTT,CASSYEQGSGGELFF
TRBD2,NA,TRBV13,TRBJ2-1,TGTGCCAGCAGCTCTGGACTAGCGGGGGACCAGTTCTTC,CASSSGLAGDQFF
TRBD1,once,TRBV6-6,TRBJ2-7,TGTGCCAGCAGCCCGACAGGGTCCTACGAGCAGTACTTC,CASSPTGSYEQYF
TRBD2,NA,TRBV7-2,TRBJ2-5,TGTGCCAGCAGCTTCGCTAGCGGGAGTGCTTCAGAGACCCAGTACTTC,CASSFASGSASETQYF
TRBD2,NA,TRBV27,TRBJ2-1,TGTGCCAGCAGTCTAGGGACTAGTGTCAATGAGCAGTTCTTC,CASSLGTSVNEQFF
NA,once,TRBV10-3,TRBJ2-5,TGTGCCATCAAGGCTAGTGAGGGAGAGACCCAGTACTTC,CAIKASEGETQYF
TRBD2,NA,TRBV30,TRBJ2-7,TGTGCCTGGAGCAAGCGGGGGTTACTGAACTACGAGCAGTACTTC,CAWSKRGLLNYEQYF
NA,NA,TRBV6-5,TRBJ1-1,TGTGCCAGCAGTTACTACAGGGCCGACACTGAAGCTTTCTTT,CASSYYRADTEAFF
NA,few,TRBV2,TRBJ2-7,TGTGCCAGCAGTGATAAACAGGACAGCTCCTACGAGCAGTACTTC,CASSDKQDSSYEQYF
NA,NA,TRBV2,TRBJ1-5,TGTGCCAGCAGTGACGGGGGTTTAAGTCAGCCCCAGCATTTT,CASSDGGLSQPQHF